The rows below give T cell receptor beta chains drawn from one sample of a study of CD8 T cells in ankylosing spondylitis. TCRdb recomputed calls from the 5' RACE reads with MiXCR, one row per CDR3 protein. The repertoire consists of over 400,000 distinct CDR3 sequences, with approximately 26% occurring once and the leading ten covering 0.89%. Sequenced input: blood, either unsorted or a sorted T cell fraction (not recorded which). These receptors were obtained from a male donor with ankylosing spondylitis. Both conserved end residues are part of each CDR3. A D gene is named only where the DNA matches it firmly. Clone size appears in some rows only: once, few, many, or a class for an expanded clone.

len: 15; abundance: few; j_gene: TRBJ2-1; v_gene: TRBV5-1; d_gene: TRBD1; CDR3aa: CASSLGDRGPYGQFF; CDR3nt: TGCGCCAGCAGCTTGGGAGACAGGGGCCCCTATGGGCAGTTCTTC
len: 12; abundance: NA; j_gene: TRBJ2-7; v_gene: TRBV30; d_gene: NA; CDR3aa: CARGQGSGEQYF; CDR3nt: TGTGCTCGGGGCCAGGGTTCAGGCGAGCAGTACTTC
len: 13; abundance: NA; j_gene: TRBJ1-5; v_gene: TRBV20-1; d_gene: NA; CDR3aa: CSAPGKRQQPQHF; CDR3nt: TGCAGTGCCCCCGGCAAAAGGCAGCAGCCCCAGCATTTT
len: 16; abundance: NA; j_gene: TRBJ1-5; v_gene: TRBV20-1; d_gene: TRBD1; CDR3aa: CSASQRGQGSNQPQHF; CDR3nt: TGCAGTGCTAGTCAAAGGGGGCAGGGAAGCAATCAGCCCCAGCATTTT
len: 13; abundance: NA; j_gene: TRBJ1-5; v_gene: TRBV6-1; d_gene: NA; CDR3aa: CASSAGTFGPQHF; CDR3nt: TGTGCCAGCAGTGCAGGGACCTTCGGGCCCCAGCATTTT
len: 10; abundance: NA; j_gene: TRBJ2-3; v_gene: TRBV12-3/TRBV12-4; d_gene: NA; CDR3aa: CASGSYTQYF; CDR3nt: TGTGCCAGCGGATCATATACGCAGTATTTT
len: 15; abundance: few; j_gene: TRBJ2-3; v_gene: TRBV6-2/TRBV6-3; d_gene: TRBD2; CDR3aa: CASRRLAADTDTQYF; CDR3nt: TGTGCCAGCAGACGACTAGCGGCTGACACAGATACGCAGTATTTT
len: 17; abundance: NA; j_gene: TRBJ2-1; v_gene: TRBV11-3; d_gene: NA; CDR3aa: CASSLGLGGISYNEQFF; CDR3nt: TGTGCCAGCAGCTTAGGGCTTGGAGGAATCTCCTACAATGAGCAGTTCTTC
len: 15; abundance: NA; j_gene: TRBJ2-5; v_gene: TRBV10-3; d_gene: TRBD2; CDR3aa: CAISVSGEGKETQYF; CDR3nt: TGTGCCATCAGTGTCTCCGGGGAGGGCAAAGAGACCCAGTACTTC
len: 14; abundance: many; j_gene: TRBJ1-2; v_gene: TRBV12-3/TRBV12-4; d_gene: NA; CDR3aa: CASTRHSSHYGYTF; CDR3nt: TGTGCCAGCACGCGACACTCCAGCCACTATGGCTACACCTTC
len: 15; abundance: NA; j_gene: TRBJ2-1; v_gene: TRBV3-1; d_gene: TRBD2; CDR3aa: CASSHGAGGVNEQFF; CDR3nt: TGTGCCAGCAGCCATGGCGCGGGAGGGGTAAATGAGCAGTTCTTC
len: 13; abundance: medium-sized; j_gene: TRBJ2-2; v_gene: TRBV20-1; d_gene: NA; CDR3aa: CSARKANTGELFF; CDR3nt: TGCAGTGCTAGGAAGGCCAACACCGGGGAGCTGTTTTTT
len: 16; abundance: few; j_gene: TRBJ2-3; v_gene: TRBV2; d_gene: NA; CDR3aa: CASSETRSGYTDTQYF; CDR3nt: TGTGCCAGCAGTGAAACAAGAAGCGGATACACAGATACGCAGTATTTT
len: 15; abundance: NA; j_gene: TRBJ1-4; v_gene: TRBV2; d_gene: NA; CDR3aa: CASNRWGVTNEKLFF; CDR3nt: TGTGCCAGCAACCGATGGGGGGTGACTAATGAAAAACTGTTTTTT
len: 15; abundance: few; j_gene: TRBJ1-2; v_gene: TRBV12-3/TRBV12-4; d_gene: NA; CDR3aa: CASSLGVGKGEGYTF; CDR3nt: TGTGCCAGCAGTTTGGGTGTGGGGAAGGGGGAGGGCTACACCTTC
len: 14; abundance: few; j_gene: TRBJ2-3; v_gene: TRBV12-3/TRBV12-4; d_gene: NA; CDR3aa: CASSPLAGSDTQYF; CDR3nt: TGTGCCAGCAGTCCCCTAGCAGGTTCCGATACGCAGTATTTT
len: 15; abundance: few; j_gene: TRBJ1-2; v_gene: TRBV7-9; d_gene: NA; CDR3aa: CASSSRDRSSKGYTF; CDR3nt: TGTGCCAGCAGCAGCCGGGACCGAAGTTCAAAGGGCTACACCTTC
len: 16; abundance: once; j_gene: TRBJ1-2; v_gene: TRBV7-2; d_gene: NA; CDR3aa: CASSMRFRTGDYGYTF; CDR3nt: TGTGCCAGCAGCATGCGATTTAGGACGGGGGACTATGGCTACACCTTC
len: 15; abundance: few; j_gene: TRBJ2-1; v_gene: TRBV24-1; d_gene: NA; CDR3aa: CATSASDRRYNEQFF; CDR3nt: TGTGCCACCAGTGCCTCCGACAGGCGCTACAATGAGCAGTTCTTC
len: 13; abundance: few; j_gene: TRBJ2-3; v_gene: TRBV9; d_gene: NA; CDR3aa: CASRTESTDTQYF; CDR3nt: TGTGCCAGCCGAACGGAGAGCACAGATACGCAGTATTTT
len: 15; abundance: NA; j_gene: TRBJ2-5; v_gene: TRBV5-1; d_gene: TRBD2; CDR3aa: CASSLGGGTQETQYF; CDR3nt: TGCGCCAGCAGCCTGGGGGGGGGAACCCAAGAGACCCAGTACTTC
len: 13; abundance: NA; j_gene: TRBJ1-2; v_gene: TRBV7-2; d_gene: NA; CDR3aa: CASRPPGSGGYTF; CDR3nt: TGTGCCAGCAGGCCCCCCGGGTCGGGTGGCTACACCTTC
len: 16; abundance: few; j_gene: TRBJ1-3; v_gene: TRBV12-3/TRBV12-4; d_gene: NA; CDR3aa: CASSLKSRKSGNTIYF; CDR3nt: TGTGCCAGCAGTTTAAAGTCTCGAAAGTCTGGAAACACCATATATTTT
len: 14; abundance: many; j_gene: TRBJ2-2; v_gene: TRBV5-1; d_gene: NA; CDR3aa: CASSLQGNTGELFF; CDR3nt: TGTGCCAGCAGCCTACAGGGGAACACCGGGGAGCTGTTTTTT
len: 12; abundance: NA; j_gene: TRBJ2-1; v_gene: TRBV4-2; d_gene: TRBD2; CDR3aa: CASSQDNGRPLF; CDR3nt: TGTGCCAGCAGCCAAGATAACGGGAGGCCCCTCTTC
len: 13; abundance: few; j_gene: TRBJ1-5; v_gene: TRBV11-2; d_gene: NA; CDR3aa: CASSAGLNQPQHF; CDR3nt: TGTGCCAGCAGTGCAGGCCTCAATCAGCCCCAGCATTTT
len: 13; abundance: NA; j_gene: TRBJ1-1; v_gene: TRBV3-1; d_gene: NA; CDR3aa: CASSQTETTEAFF; CDR3nt: TGTGCCAGCAGCCAAACTGAGACCACTGAAGCTTTCTTT
len: 13; abundance: NA; j_gene: TRBJ2-3; v_gene: TRBV5-1; d_gene: NA; CDR3aa: CASSEKSTDTQYF; CDR3nt: TGCGCCAGCAGCGAAAAAAGCACAGATACGCAGTATTTT
len: 16; abundance: NA; j_gene: TRBJ1-1; v_gene: TRBV7-2; d_gene: TRBD1; CDR3aa: CASSLAGTGMYTEAFF; CDR3nt: TGTGCCAGCAGCTTAGCAGGGACAGGGATGTACACTGAAGCTTTCTTT
len: 16; abundance: few; j_gene: TRBJ1-2; v_gene: TRBV27; d_gene: TRBD1; CDR3aa: CASRLQGAGANYGYTF; CDR3nt: TGTGCCAGCAGGCTACAGGGGGCGGGGGCTAACTATGGCTACACCTTC
len: 14; abundance: NA; j_gene: TRBJ2-7; v_gene: TRBV13; d_gene: NA; CDR3aa: CASSPRDLTYEQYF; CDR3nt: TGTGCCAGCAGCCCTCGGGACCTGACCTACGAGCAGTACTTC
len: 16; abundance: NA; j_gene: TRBJ2-1; v_gene: TRBV5-1; d_gene: TRBD1; CDR3aa: CASSLVGTGNSNEQFF; CDR3nt: TGCGCCAGCAGCTTGGTGGGGACAGGGAACAGCAATGAGCAGTTCTTC
len: 15; abundance: NA; j_gene: TRBJ2-1; v_gene: TRBV24-1; d_gene: TRBD2; CDR3aa: CATSDPSGGFGEQFF; CDR3nt: TGTGCCACCAGTGACCCCTCGGGGGGATTCGGTGAGCAGTTCTTC
len: 15; abundance: NA; j_gene: TRBJ1-3; v_gene: TRBV7-2; d_gene: NA; CDR3aa: CASSHQTGWEDTIYF; CDR3nt: TGTGCCAGCAGCCACCAAACAGGCTGGGAGGACACCATATATTTT
len: 16; abundance: few; j_gene: TRBJ1-5; v_gene: TRBV6-2/TRBV6-3; d_gene: TRBD1; CDR3aa: CASTQGGSWGNQPQHF; CDR3nt: TGTGCCAGCACCCAGGGGGGGTCCTGGGGCAATCAGCCCCAGCATTTT
len: 15; abundance: few; j_gene: TRBJ2-2; v_gene: TRBV7-2; d_gene: TRBD1; CDR3aa: CASSFSGQGAGELFF; CDR3nt: TGTGCCAGCAGCTTCTCCGGACAGGGGGCCGGGGAGCTGTTTTTT
len: 15; abundance: NA; j_gene: TRBJ1-3; v_gene: TRBV3-1; d_gene: NA; CDR3aa: CASSQEAGNRNTIYF; CDR3nt: TGTGCCAGCAGCCAAGAGGCCGGGAACAGAAACACCATATATTTT
len: 17; abundance: NA; j_gene: TRBJ2-1; v_gene: TRBV12-3/TRBV12-4; d_gene: TRBD2; CDR3aa: CASSLLRGRAVYNEQFF; CDR3nt: TGTGCCAGCAGTTTACTACGCGGGAGGGCCGTTTACAATGAGCAGTTCTTC
len: 13; abundance: few; j_gene: TRBJ2-5; v_gene: TRBV15; d_gene: NA; CDR3aa: CATSRGPGETQYF; CDR3nt: TGTGCCACCAGCAGAGGGCCGGGAGAGACCCAGTACTTC
len: 17; abundance: NA; j_gene: TRBJ2-2; v_gene: TRBV27; d_gene: TRBD2; CDR3aa: CASSLYPSGGNTGELFF; CDR3nt: TGTGCCAGCAGTTTGTACCCTAGCGGGGGGAACACCGGGGAGCTGTTTTTT
len: 16; abundance: NA; j_gene: TRBJ1-5; v_gene: TRBV3-1; d_gene: NA; CDR3aa: CASSQSQGQGNQPQHF; CDR3nt: TGTGCCAGCAGCCAATCACAGGGACAAGGCAATCAGCCCCAGCATTTT
len: 17; abundance: few; j_gene: TRBJ1-5; v_gene: TRBV7-8; d_gene: TRBD1; CDR3aa: CASSLAGTGGKNQPQHF; CDR3nt: TGTGCCAGCAGCTTAGCGGGAACAGGGGGGAAGAATCAGCCCCAGCATTTT
len: 14; abundance: NA; j_gene: TRBJ2-1; v_gene: TRBV11-3; d_gene: NA; CDR3aa: CASSRPPRNNEQFF; CDR3nt: TGTGCCAGCAGCCGCCCCCCGCGGAACAATGAGCAGTTCTTC
len: 11; abundance: few; j_gene: TRBJ2-1; v_gene: TRBV29-1; d_gene: NA; CDR3aa: CSAGENNEQFF; CDR3nt: TGCAGCGCAGGGGAGAACAATGAGCAGTTCTTC
len: 19; abundance: few; j_gene: TRBJ2-4; v_gene: TRBV29-1; d_gene: NA; CDR3aa: CSVERGAGEGGLAKNIQYF; CDR3nt: TGCAGCGTTGAACGGGGGGCGGGAGAAGGGGGTTTAGCCAAAAACATTCAGTACTTC
len: 15; abundance: NA; j_gene: TRBJ2-7; v_gene: TRBV25-1; d_gene: TRBD1; CDR3aa: CASGRGDRGLNEQYF; CDR3nt: TGTGCCAGCGGGAGGGGGGACAGGGGTCTGAACGAGCAGTACTTC
len: 15; abundance: few; j_gene: TRBJ2-1; v_gene: TRBV29-1; d_gene: TRBD2; CDR3aa: CSVGVREGLYNEQFF; CDR3nt: TGCAGCGTTGGTGTGCGGGAGGGCCTCTACAATGAGCAGTTCTTC